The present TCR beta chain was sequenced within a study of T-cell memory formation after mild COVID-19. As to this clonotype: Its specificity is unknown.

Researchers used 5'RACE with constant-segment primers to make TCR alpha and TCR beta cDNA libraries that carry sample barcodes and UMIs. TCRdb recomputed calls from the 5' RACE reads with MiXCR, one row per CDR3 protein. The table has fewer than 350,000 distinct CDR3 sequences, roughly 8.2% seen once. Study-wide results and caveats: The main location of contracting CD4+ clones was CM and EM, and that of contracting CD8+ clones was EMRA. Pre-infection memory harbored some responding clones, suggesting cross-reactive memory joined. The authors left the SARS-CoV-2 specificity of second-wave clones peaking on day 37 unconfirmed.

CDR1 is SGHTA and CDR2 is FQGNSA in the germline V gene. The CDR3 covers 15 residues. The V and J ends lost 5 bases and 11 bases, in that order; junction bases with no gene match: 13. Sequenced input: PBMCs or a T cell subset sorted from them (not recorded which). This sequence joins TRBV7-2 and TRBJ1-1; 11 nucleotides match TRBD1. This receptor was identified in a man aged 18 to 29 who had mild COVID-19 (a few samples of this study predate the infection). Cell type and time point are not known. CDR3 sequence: CASSVGWTGGASAFF. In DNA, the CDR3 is TGTGCCAGCAGCGTCGGGTGGACAGGGGGCGCCTCCGCTTTCTTT.